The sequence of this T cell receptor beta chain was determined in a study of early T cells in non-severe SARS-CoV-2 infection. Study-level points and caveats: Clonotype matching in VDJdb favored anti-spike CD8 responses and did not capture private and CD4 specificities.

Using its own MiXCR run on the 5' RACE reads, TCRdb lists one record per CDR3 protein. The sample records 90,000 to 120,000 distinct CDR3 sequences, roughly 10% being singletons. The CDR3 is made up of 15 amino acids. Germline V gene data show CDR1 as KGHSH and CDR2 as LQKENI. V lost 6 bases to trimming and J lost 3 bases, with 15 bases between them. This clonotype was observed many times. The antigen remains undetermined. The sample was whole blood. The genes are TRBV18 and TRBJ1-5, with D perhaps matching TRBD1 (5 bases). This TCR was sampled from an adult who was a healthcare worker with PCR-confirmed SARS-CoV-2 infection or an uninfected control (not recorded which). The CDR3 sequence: CASSPREGFNQPQHF. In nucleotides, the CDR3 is TGTGCCAGCTCCCCAAGGGAGGGGTTCAATCAGCCCCAGCATTTT. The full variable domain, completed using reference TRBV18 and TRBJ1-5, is NAGVMQNPRHLVRRRGQEARLRCSPMKGHSHVYWYRQLPEEGLKFMVYLQKENIIDESGMPKERFSAEFPKEGPSILRIQQVVRGDSAAYFCASSPREGFNQPQHFGDGTRLSIL.